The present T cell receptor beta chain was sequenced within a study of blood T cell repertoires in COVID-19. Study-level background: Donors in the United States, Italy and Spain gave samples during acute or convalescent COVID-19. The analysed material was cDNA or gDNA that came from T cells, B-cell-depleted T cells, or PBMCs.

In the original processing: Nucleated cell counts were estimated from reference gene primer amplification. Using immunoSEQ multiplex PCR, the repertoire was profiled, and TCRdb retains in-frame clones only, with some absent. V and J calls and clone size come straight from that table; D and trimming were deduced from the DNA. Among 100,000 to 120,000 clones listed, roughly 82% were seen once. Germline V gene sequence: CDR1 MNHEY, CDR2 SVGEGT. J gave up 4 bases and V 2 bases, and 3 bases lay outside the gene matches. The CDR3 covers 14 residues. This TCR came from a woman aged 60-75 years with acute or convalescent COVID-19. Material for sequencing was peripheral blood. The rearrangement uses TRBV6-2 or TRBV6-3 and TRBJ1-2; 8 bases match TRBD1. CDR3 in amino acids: CASSYDTGGYGYTF. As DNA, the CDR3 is TGTGCCAGCAGTTACGATACAGGGGGCTATGGCTACACCTTC.